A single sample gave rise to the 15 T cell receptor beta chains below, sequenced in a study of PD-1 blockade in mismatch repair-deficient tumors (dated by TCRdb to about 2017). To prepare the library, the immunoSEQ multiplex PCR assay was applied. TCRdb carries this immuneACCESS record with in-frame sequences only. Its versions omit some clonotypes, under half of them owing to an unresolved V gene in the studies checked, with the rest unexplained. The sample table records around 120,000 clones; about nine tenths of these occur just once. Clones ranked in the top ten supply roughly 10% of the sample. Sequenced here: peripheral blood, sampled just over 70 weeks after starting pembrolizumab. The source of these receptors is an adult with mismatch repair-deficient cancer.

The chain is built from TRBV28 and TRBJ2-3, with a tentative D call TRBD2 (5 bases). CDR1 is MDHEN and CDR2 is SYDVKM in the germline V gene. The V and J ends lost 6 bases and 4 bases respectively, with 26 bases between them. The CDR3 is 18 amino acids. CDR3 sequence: CASSSSAWTAERADTQYF. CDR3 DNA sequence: TGTGCCAGCAGCTCCAGCGCATGGACTGCCGAGAGGGCAGATACGCAGTATTTT. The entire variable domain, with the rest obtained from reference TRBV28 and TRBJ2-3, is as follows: DVKVTQSSRYLVKRTGEKVFLECVQDMDHENMFWYRQDPGLGLRLIYFSYDVKMKEKGDIPEGYSVSREKKERFSLILESASTNQTSMYLCASSSSAWTAERADTQYFGPGTRLTVL.

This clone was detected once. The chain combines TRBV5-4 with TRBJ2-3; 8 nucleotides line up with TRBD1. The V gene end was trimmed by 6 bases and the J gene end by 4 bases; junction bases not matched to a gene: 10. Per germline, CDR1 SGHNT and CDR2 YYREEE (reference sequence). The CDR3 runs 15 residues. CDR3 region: CASTGQGEVADTQYF. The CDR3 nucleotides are TGTGCCAGCACCGGACAGGGAGAAGTTGCAGATACGCAGTATTTT.

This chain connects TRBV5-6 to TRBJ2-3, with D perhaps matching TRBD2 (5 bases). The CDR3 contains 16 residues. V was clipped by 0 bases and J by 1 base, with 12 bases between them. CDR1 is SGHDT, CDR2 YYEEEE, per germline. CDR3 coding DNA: TGTGCCAGCAGCTTGGCCGAACGGGGAGGCACAGATACGCAGTATTTT. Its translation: CASSLAERGGTDTQYF.

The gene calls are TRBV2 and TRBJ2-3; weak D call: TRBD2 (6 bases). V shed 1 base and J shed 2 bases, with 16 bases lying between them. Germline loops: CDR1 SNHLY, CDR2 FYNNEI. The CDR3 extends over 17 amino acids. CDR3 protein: CASSEGTLAGHTDTQYF. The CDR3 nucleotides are TGTGCCAGCAGTGAAGGGACTCTCGCGGGGCACACAGATACGCAGTATTTT.

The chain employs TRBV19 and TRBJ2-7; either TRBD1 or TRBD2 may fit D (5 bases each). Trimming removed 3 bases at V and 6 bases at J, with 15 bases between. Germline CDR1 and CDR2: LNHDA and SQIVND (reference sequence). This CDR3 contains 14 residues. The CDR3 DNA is TGTGCCAGTAGTATGTCGGTTGGGGGTGGCGAGCAGTACTTC. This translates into CASSMSVGGGEQYF.

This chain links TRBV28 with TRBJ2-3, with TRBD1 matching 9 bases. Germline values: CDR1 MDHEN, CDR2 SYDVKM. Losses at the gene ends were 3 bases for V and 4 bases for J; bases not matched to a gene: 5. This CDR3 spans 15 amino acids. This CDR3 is CASSFRTGAADTQYF. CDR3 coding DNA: TGTGCCAGCAGTTTTCGGACAGGGGCGGCAGATACGCAGTATTTT.

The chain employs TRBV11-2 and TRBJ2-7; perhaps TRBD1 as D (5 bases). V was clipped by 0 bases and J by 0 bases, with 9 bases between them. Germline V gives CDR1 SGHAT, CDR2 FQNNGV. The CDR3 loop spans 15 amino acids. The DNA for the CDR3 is TGTGCCAGCAGCTTAGATGTCAGGGTCTCCTACGAGCAGTACTTC. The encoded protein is CASSLDVRVSYEQYF. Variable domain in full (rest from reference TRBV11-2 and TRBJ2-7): EAGVAQSPRYKIIEKRQSVAFWCNPISGHATLYWYQQILGQGPKLLIQFQNNGVVDDSQLPKDRFSAERLKGVDSTLKIQPAKLEDSAVYLCASSLDVRVSYEQYFGPGTRLTVT.

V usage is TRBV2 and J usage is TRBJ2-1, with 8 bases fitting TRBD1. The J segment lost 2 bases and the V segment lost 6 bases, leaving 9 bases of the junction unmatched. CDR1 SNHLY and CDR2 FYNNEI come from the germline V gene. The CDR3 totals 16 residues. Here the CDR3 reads CASSLTGAGTYNEQFF. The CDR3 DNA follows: TGTGCCAGCAGCCTGACAGGGGCCGGAACCTACAATGAGCAGTTCTTC.

The CDR3 loop reads CASSSLGADRANGYTF. The CDR3 DNA reads as TGTGCCAGCAGCTCTCTTGGTGCGGACAGGGCCAATGGCTACACCTTC. This chain connects TRBV11-2 to TRBJ1-2; 8 nucleotides match TRBD1. CDR1 SGHAT and CDR2 FQNNGV come from the germline V gene. V gave up 4 bases and J gave up 6 bases; unmatched junction bases: 13. This CDR3 is built from 16 residues.

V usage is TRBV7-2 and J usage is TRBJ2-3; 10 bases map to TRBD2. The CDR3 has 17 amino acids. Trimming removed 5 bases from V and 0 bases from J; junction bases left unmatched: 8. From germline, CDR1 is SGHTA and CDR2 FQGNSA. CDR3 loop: CASSRLLAGVSTDTQYF. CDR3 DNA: TGTGCCAGCAGCCGGCTTCTAGCGGGAGTAAGCACAGATACGCAGTATTTT.

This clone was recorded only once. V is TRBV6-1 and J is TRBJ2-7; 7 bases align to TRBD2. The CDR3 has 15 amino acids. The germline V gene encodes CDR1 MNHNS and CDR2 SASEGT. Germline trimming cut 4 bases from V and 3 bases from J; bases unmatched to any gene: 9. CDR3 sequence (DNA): TGTGCCAGCAGTGGACGGGGCGGGAGAGTCTACGAGCAGTACTTC. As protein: CASSGRGGRVYEQYF.

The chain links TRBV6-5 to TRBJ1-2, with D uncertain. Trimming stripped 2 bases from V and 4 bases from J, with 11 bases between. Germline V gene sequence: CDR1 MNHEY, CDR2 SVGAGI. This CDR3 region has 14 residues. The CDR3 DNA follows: TGTGCCAGCAGTTACAATCCGGGTTCCTATGGCTACACCTTC. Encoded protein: CASSYNPGSYGYTF.

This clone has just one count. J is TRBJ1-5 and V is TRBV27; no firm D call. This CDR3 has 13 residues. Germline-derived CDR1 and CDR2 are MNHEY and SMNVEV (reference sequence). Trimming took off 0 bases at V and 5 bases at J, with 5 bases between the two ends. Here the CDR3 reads CASSLSPYQPQHF. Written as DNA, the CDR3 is TGTGCCAGCAGTTTATCTCCGTATCAGCCCCAGCATTTT.

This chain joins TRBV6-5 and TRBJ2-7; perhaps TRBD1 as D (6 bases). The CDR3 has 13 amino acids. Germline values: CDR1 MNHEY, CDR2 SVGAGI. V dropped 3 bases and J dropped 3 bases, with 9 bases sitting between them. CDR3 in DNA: TGTGCCAGCAGTTATCACAGGGACTACGAGCAGTACTTC. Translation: CASSYHRDYEQYF.

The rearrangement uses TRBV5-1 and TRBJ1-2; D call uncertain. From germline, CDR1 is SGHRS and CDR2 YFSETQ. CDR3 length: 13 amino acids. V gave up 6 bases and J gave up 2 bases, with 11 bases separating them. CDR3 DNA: TGCGCCAGCACCGCGGACGGAAACTATGGCTACACCTTC. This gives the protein CASTADGNYGYTF.